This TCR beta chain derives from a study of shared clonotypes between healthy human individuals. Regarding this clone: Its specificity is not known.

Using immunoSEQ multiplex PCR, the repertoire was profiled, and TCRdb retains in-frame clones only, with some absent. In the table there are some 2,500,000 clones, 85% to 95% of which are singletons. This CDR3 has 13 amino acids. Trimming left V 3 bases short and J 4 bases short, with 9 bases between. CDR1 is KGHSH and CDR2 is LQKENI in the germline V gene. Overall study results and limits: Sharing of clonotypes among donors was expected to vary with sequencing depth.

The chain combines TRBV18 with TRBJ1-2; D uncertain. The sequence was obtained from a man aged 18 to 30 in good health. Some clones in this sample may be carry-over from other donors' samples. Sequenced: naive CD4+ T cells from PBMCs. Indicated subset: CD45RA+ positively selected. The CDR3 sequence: CASSPAESYGYTF. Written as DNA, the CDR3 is TGTGCCAGCTCACCCGCAGAGAGCTATGGCTACACCTTC.